This TCR beta chain was sequenced for a study of shared clonotypes between healthy human individuals. Background on the study: Three plates each covered CD4 naive and memory; CD8 naive two, CD8 memory one. Overall study results and limits: Shared across a few donors were about 4.8% of the naive CD4 clonotypes. Compared with memory subsets, naive subsets generally had larger estimated richness.

This clone was recorded only once. Its antigen is as yet unknown. Naive CD8 cells lacked CD45RO, underwent positive selection for CCR7 and left out terminally differentiated effector memory CD45RA+ cells. Trimming cost V 8 bases and J 3 bases; bases outside gene matches: 5. Germline V gene data show CDR1 as ENHRY and CDR2 as SYGVKD. The CDR3 sequence is 13 residues long. Measured with immunoSEQ multiplex PCR; TCRdb has only the in-frame clones, and not every one. The sample contains about 800,000 clones, about 96% of which appear only once. The gene calls are TRBV10-3 and TRBJ2-3, with 7 positions matching TRBD2. The TCR comes from a man aged 25 to 40 in good health. The sequencing sample was made of naive CD8+ T cells sorted from blood. The CDR3 is CAIEGLETDTQYF. CDR3 coding DNA: TGTGCCATCGAAGGACTAGAAACAGATACGCAGTATTTT.